A single sample is the source of the 18 T cell receptor beta chains below, sequenced in a study of T cell changes during pregnancy in multiple sclerosis. The repertoire was sequenced with immunoSEQ multiplex PCR; TCRdb's copy has only in-frame clones and lacks some. The profile shows 33,000 or so clones, 75% to 95% of them singletons. The sample in question was CD8+ T cells from peripheral blood mononuclear cells, obtained in the second trimester of pregnancy. Every receptor here comes from a female donor in good health, enrolled as a control in a pregnancy study.

The rearrangement links TRBV5-4 to TRBJ2-1; TRBD2 agrees at 11 bases. CDR3 length: 15 amino acids. Per germline, CDR1 SGHNT and CDR2 YYREEE (reference sequence). Germline trimming cut 6 bases from V and 6 bases from J; bases unmatched to any gene: 8. As DNA, the CDR3 is TGTGCCAGCACCCTTAGCGGGGGGGCCGGCAATGAGCAGTTCTTC. This translates into CASTLSGGAGNEQFF. The whole variable domain, remainder taken from reference TRBV5-4 and TRBJ2-1, is ETGVTQSPTHLIKTRGQQVTLRCSSQSGHNTVSWYQQALGQGPQFIFQYYREEENGRGNFPPRFSGLQFPNYSSELNVNALELDDSALYLCASTLSGGAGNEQFFGPGTRLTVL.

The rearrangement joins TRBV4-1 to TRBJ2-1; D is perhaps TRBD1 (5 bases). Trimming left V 1 base short and J 10 bases short, with 14 bases between. Germline V gives CDR1 MGHRA, CDR2 YSYEKL. The CDR3 contains 14 residues. CDR3: CASSQGQGEREQFF. The CDR3 nucleotides read TGCGCCAGCAGCCAAGGTCAGGGTGAGAGAGAGCAGTTCTTC.

The V call is TRBV6-6, the J call TRBJ2-2; 9 nucleotides match TRBD1. With V trimmed by 6 bases and J by 2 bases, 7 bases remained unmatched. The CDR3 consists of 16 residues. Germline lookup yields CDR1 MNHNY and CDR2 SVGAGI (reference sequence). CDR3 nucleotide sequence: TGTGCCAGCAGGGAACAGGGGGCTACTAACACCGGGGAGCTGTTTTTT. It codes for CASREQGATNTGELFF.

The chain combines TRBV30 with TRBJ2-1; D remains ambiguous. Germline V gene sequence: CDR1 GTSNPN, CDR2 SVGIG (reference sequence). CDR3 length: 11 residues. V was shortened by 1 base and J by 10 bases, with 8 bases between the two germline ends. CDR3 nucleotides: TGTGCCTGGAGTGGAGGATCAGAGCAGTTCTTC. As protein: CAWSGGSEQFF. Filled out from reference TRBV30 and TRBJ2-1, the complete variable domain reads SQTIHQWPATLVQPVGSPLSLECTVEGTSNPNLYWYRQAAGRGLQLLFYSVGIGQISSEVPQNLSASRPQDRQFILSSKKLLLSDSGFYLCAWSGGSEQFFGPGTRLTVL.

V usage is TRBV27 and J usage is TRBJ1-2, with 7 bases identical to TRBD1. The V segment lost 2 bases and the J segment 8 bases; nucleotides outside the gene matches: 5. The CDR3 loop spans 13 amino acids. Germline V gene lookup returns CDR1 MNHEY and CDR2 SMNVEV (reference sequence). The DNA for the CDR3 is TGTGCCAGCAGTTTAATAACAGGGGAAGGCTACACCTTC. Encoded protein: CASSLITGEGYTF.

The chain links TRBV12-5 to TRBJ2-1, with 8 bases aligning to TRBD2. Germline assignment: CDR1 LGHNT and CDR2 FRNRAP. With 0 bases clipped from V and 8 bases from J, the junction kept 9 bases outside the gene matches. This CDR3 contains 16 residues. CDR3 sequence: CASGLVALAVSDEQFF. The CDR3 nucleotides are TGTGCTAGTGGTTTGGTAGCACTAGCGGTATCTGATGAGCAGTTCTTC.

This chain's CDR3 is CASSPEPQGVTFSGNTIYF. The CDR3 bases are TGCGCCAGCAGCCCGGAACCCCAGGGGGTGACTTTCTCTGGAAACACCATATATTTT. The rearrangement joins TRBV4-1 to TRBJ1-3; 7 bases fit TRBD1. Germline trimming cut 4 bases from V and 0 bases from J; bases unmatched to any gene: 15. The CDR3 extends over 19 amino acids. The V gene's germline CDR1 is MGHRA and CDR2 YSYEKL.

This chain uses TRBV15 with TRBJ1-1; weak D call: TRBD1 (6 bases). Germline CDR1 LNHNV, CDR2 YYDKDF (reference sequence). The CDR3 spans 14 residues. V lost 7 bases, J lost 1 base, and 13 bases lay in between. The CDR3 DNA reads as TGTGCCACCACCCCGGGACAATCGAACACTGAAGCTTTCTTT. Protein product: CATTPGQSNTEAFF. Complete variable domain (other parts from reference TRBV15 and TRBJ1-1): DAMVIQNPRYQVTQFGKPVTLSCSQTLNHNVMYWYQQKSSQAPKLLFHYYDKDFNNEADTPDNFQSRRPNTSFCFLDIRSPGLGDTAMYLCATTPGQSNTEAFFGQGTRLTVV.

This clone was recorded once. The rearrangement uses TRBV5-6 and TRBJ1-5, with D possibly matching TRBD1 (6 bases). CDR1 SGHDT and CDR2 YYEEEE come from the germline V gene. V was shortened by 4 bases and J by 8 bases, with 19 bases between the two germline ends. This CDR3 region has 15 residues. The CDR3 spells CASSRNRQGNEPQHF. DNA for the CDR3: TGTGCCAGCAGCCGAAACAGGCAGGGGAACGAGCCCCAGCATTTT.

The sample holds one count of this clone. This chain links TRBV29-1 with TRBJ1-1; D may be TRBD1 (5 bases). This CDR3 region has 16 residues. From germline, CDR1 is SQVTM and CDR2 ANQGSEA. Deletions cut 3 bases from V and 1 base from J, with 18 bases between. In DNA, the CDR3 is TGCAGCGTTGATAAGGGGCGTTTTACCTCGAACACTGAAGCTTTCTTT. This sequence encodes CSVDKGRFTSNTEAFF.

This chain's CDR3 is CASSLGTSGAEYF. Written as DNA, the CDR3 is TGTGCCAGCAGCCTTGGGACTAGCGGGGCCGAGTACTTC. The rearrangement links TRBV11-2 to TRBJ2-7; 13 bases agree with TRBD2. V gave up 5 bases and J gave up 11 bases; unmatched junction bases: 6. The CDR3 sequence is 13 residues long. Looked up from germline, CDR1 is SGHAT and CDR2 is FQNNGV.

The V gene is TRBV2, the J gene TRBJ1-2, with 9 bases fitting TRBD1. This CDR3 comprises 14 residues. The ends lost 8 bases at V and 3 bases at J; junction bases unmatched: 7. CDR1 SNHLY and CDR2 FYNNEI come from the germline V gene. The CDR3 DNA reads as TGTGCCAGCGGAACGGGACAGGGATACTATGGCTACACCTTC. Protein: CASGTGQGYYGYTF.

The V call is TRBV5-1, the J call TRBJ2-5; 8 nucleotides line up with TRBD1. The DNA end lines up better with TRBJ2-7; the J call may be wrong. The germline V gene encodes CDR1 SGHRS and CDR2 YFSETQ. The CDR3 covers 14 residues. The CDR3 nucleotides are TGCGCCAGCAGCACGGATGAGACAGGGGACGAGCAGTACTTC. As protein: CASSTDETGDEQYF.

This chain links TRBV6-5 with TRBJ2-1, with D possibly being TRBD2 (5 bases). Trimming removed 2 bases at V and 7 bases at J, with 15 bases between. Germline V lookup: CDR1 MNHEY, CDR2 SVGAGI. This CDR3 contains 15 residues. CDR3 in DNA: TGTGCCAGCAGTTACGGGGTCGGGGATTCGAATGAGCAGTTCTTC. Residues: CASSYGVGDSNEQFF.

The chain joins TRBV4-2 to TRBJ2-3; TRBD2 matches 9 bases. Losses at the gene ends were 1 base for V and 3 bases for J; bases not matched to a gene: 5. This CDR3 has 16 amino acids. The germline gives CDR1 LGHNA, CDR2 YNFKEQ. The chain's CDR3 is CASSQAPAGGTDTQYF. CDR3 sequence (DNA): TGTGCCAGCAGCCAAGCGCCAGCGGGGGGTACAGATACGCAGTATTTT.

The V gene is TRBV19, the J gene TRBJ2-6; D is perhaps TRBD1 (6 bases). V was trimmed by 3 bases and J by 3 bases, leaving 15 bases between them. CDR1 is LNHDA, CDR2 SQIVND, per germline (reference sequence). This CDR3 has 17 amino acids. The chain's CDR3 is CASSISRGDGGANVLTF. The DNA of the CDR3 is TGTGCCAGTAGTATCTCCAGGGGTGACGGTGGGGCCAACGTCCTGACTTTC.

This chain uses TRBV7-9 with TRBJ2-5; TRBD2 aligns across 13 bases. This CDR3 contains 18 residues. V shed 5 bases and J 5 bases; nucleotides not matched to a gene: 14. CDR1 SEHNR and CDR2 FQNEAQ come from the germline V gene (reference sequence). DNA for the CDR3: TGTGCCAGCAGCCAGAGAAAACTAGCGGGGGGGAGGGGGGAGACCCAGTACTTC. This sequence encodes CASSQRKLAGGRGETQYF.

The chain has TRBV27 and TRBJ1-6, with no clear D. CDR1 is MNHEY and CDR2 is SMNVEV in the germline V gene (reference sequence). The CDR3 consists of 13 residues. The V end was cut by 3 bases, the J end by 10 bases, with 10 bases between. CDR3 sequence reads: CASSFSRESPLHF. DNA of the CDR3: TGTGCCAGCAGTTTTTCGAGAGAGTCACCCCTCCACTTT.